This T cell receptor beta chain was captured by sequencing in a study of blood T cell repertoires in COVID-19. This clone was counted once. Repertoires were generated with immunoSEQ multiplex PCR, while TCRdb's copy carries only in-frame clones and drops some. The sample comprises 150,000 to 200,000 clones, approximately 83% of which are singletons, and around 8.6% rests with the top ten. This sequence originates from a man aged 45 to 65 with active or convalescent COVID-19. Material: peripheral blood.

The chain's CDR3 is CASSLGTGGLNTEAFF. DNA of the CDR3: TGTGCCAGTAGCCTAGGGACAGGGGGCCTTAACACTGAAGCTTTCTTT. This chain joins TRBV19 and TRBJ1-1; 12 nucleotides agree with TRBD1. The CDR3 runs 16 residues. With V trimmed by 6 bases and J by 2 bases, 7 bases remained unmatched. Per germline, CDR1 LNHDA and CDR2 SQIVND (reference sequence).